This T cell receptor beta chain was sequenced during a study of shared clonotypes between healthy human individuals. The naive CD8 population came from CD45RO-negative cells selected for CCR7, without terminally differentiated effector memory CD45RA+ cells. Healthy HIV-negative adults with no recent acute infections or vaccinations were recruited as donors. J gave up 4 bases and V 6 bases, and 10 bases lay outside the gene matches. Germline CDR1 and CDR2: MNHEY and SMNVEV (reference sequence). CDR3 length: 15 amino acids. TCRdb keeps only in-frame clones here, not all; method: immunoSEQ multiplex PCR. The sample has fewer than 1 million clones; about 96% are singletons.

The sequencing input was naive CD8+ T cells sorted from blood. The V call is TRBV27, the J call TRBJ2-7; 9 positions agree with TRBD2. This receptor was taken from a man aged 25 to 40 in good health. CDR3 bases: TGTGCCAGCAGAGACGGGACTAGCTGGGATTACGAGCAGTACTTC. This encodes CASRDGTSWDYEQYF.